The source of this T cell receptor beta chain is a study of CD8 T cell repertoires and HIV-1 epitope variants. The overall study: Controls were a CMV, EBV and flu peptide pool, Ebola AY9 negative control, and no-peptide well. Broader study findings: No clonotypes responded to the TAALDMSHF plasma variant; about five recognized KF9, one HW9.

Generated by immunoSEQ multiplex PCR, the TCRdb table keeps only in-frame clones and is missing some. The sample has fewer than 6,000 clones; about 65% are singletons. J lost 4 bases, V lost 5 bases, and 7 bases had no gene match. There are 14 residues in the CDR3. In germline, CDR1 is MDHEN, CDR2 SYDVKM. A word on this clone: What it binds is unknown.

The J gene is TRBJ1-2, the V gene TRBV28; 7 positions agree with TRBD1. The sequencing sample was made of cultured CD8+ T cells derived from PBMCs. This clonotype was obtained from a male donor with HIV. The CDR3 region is CASSVTGEGYGYTF. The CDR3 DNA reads TGTGCCAGCAGTGTTACAGGGGAGGGCTATGGCTACACCTTC.